Only a few counts were recorded for the clone carrying this T cell receptor beta chain. What it binds is unknown. These data originate in a study of CD8 T cells in ankylosing spondylitis. Overall study findings and caveats: Clones linked to the disease showed a CD8+ phenotype. They occurred at relatively low frequencies in peripheral blood. Reactive arthritis synovial fluid and blood were previously reported to contain some motif variants. Characteristic of ankylosing spondylitis blood, it appeared, was a TCR beta motif comprising roughly 8 highly homologous variants. From matched ankylosing spondylitis synovial fluid, disease-linked clones were reportedly recovered at significantly enriched levels.

In TCRdb, the 5' RACE reads were re-called with MiXCR into one record per CDR3 protein. The table includes just under 95,000 distinct CDR3 sequences, about 8.1% detected once. Germline CDR1 reads LGHDT; CDR2 reads YNNKEL (reference sequence). V was pared by 10 bases and J by 1 base, with 26 bases between. The CDR3 has 18 residues. Material for sequencing was blood, either unsorted or a sorted T cell fraction (not recorded which). This chain links TRBV3-1 with TRBJ2-1; a possible D gene is TRBD1 (5 bases). This receptor was identified in a male donor with ankylosing spondylitis or in good health (not recorded which). The CDR3 region is CATTQGPLYSWSYNEQFF. The CDR3 nucleotides read TGTGCCACCACCCAGGGCCCTCTCTACAGCTGGTCCTACAATGAGCAGTTCTTC.